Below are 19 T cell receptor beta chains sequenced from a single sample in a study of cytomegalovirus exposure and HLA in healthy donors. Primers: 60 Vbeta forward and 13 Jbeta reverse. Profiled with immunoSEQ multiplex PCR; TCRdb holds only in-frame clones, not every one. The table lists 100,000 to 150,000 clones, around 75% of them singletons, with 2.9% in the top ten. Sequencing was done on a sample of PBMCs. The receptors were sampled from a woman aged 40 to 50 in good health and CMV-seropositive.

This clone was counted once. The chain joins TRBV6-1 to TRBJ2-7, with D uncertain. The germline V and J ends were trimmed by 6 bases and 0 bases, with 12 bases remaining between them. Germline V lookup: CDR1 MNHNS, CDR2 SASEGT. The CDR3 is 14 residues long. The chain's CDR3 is CASRTPAASYEQYF. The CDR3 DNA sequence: TGTGCCAGCAGGACTCCCGCGGCCTCCTACGAGCAGTACTTC.

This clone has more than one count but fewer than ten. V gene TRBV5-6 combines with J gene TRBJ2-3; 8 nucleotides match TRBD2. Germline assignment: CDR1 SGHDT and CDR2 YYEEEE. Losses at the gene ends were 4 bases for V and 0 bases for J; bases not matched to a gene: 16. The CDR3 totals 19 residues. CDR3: CASSLHLGLAGGSTDTQYF. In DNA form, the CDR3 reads TGTGCCAGCAGCCTCCACTTAGGGCTAGCGGGCGGGAGCACAGATACGCAGTATTTT. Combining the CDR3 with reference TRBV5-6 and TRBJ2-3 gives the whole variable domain DAGVTQSPTHLIKTRGQQVTLRCSPKSGHDTVSWYQQALGQGPQFIFQYYEEEERQRGNFPDRFSGHQFPNYSSELNVNALLLGDSALYLCASSLHLGLAGGSTDTQYFGPGTRLTVL.

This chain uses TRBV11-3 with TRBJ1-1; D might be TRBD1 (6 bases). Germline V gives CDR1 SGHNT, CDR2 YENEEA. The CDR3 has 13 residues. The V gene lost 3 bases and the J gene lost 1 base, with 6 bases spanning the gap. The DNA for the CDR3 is TGTGCCAGCAGCTTGGGACAGAACACTGAAGCTTTCTTT. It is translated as CASSLGQNTEAFF.

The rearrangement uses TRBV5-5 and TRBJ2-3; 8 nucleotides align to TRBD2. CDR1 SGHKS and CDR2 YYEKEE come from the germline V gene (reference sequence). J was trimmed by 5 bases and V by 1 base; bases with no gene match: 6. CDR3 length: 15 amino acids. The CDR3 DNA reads TGTGCCAGCAGCTTGATGCGGGGGGATATAGATACGCAGTATTTT. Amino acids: CASSLMRGDIDTQYF.

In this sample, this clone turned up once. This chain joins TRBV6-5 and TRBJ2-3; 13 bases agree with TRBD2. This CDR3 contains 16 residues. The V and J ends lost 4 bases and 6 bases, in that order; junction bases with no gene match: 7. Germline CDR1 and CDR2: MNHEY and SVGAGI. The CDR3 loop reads CASSSGLAGASDTQYF. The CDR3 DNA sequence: TGTGCCAGCAGTTCTGGACTAGCGGGAGCCTCTGATACGCAGTATTTT.

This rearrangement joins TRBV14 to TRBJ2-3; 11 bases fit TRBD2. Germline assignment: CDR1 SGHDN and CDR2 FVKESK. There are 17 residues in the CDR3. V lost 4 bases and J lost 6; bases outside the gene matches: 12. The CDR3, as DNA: TGTGCCAGCAGCCCTCGCCATAGCGGGAGGGCCAGCGATACGCAGTATTTT. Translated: CASSPRHSGRASDTQYF.

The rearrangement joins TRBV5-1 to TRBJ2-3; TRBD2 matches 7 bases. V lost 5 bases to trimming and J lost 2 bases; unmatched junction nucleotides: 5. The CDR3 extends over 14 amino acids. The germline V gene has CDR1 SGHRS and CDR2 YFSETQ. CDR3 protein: CASRVGLSTDTQYF. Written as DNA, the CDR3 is TGCGCCAGCAGAGTGGGACTATCCACAGATACGCAGTATTTT.

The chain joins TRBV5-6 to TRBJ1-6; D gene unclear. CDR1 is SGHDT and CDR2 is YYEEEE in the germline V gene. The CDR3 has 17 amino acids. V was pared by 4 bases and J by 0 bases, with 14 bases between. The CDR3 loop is CASSGPKISSYNSPLHF. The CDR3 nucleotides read TGTGCCAGCAGCGGGCCCAAGATAAGCTCCTATAATTCACCCCTCCACTTT.

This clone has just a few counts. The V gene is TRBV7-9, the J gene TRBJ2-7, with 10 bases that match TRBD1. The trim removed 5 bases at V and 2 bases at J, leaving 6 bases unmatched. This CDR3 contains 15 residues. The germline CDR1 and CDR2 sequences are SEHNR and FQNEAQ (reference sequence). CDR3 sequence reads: CASSPAGTGAYEQYF. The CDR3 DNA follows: TGTGCCAGCAGCCCGGCCGGGACAGGGGCCTACGAGCAGTACTTC.

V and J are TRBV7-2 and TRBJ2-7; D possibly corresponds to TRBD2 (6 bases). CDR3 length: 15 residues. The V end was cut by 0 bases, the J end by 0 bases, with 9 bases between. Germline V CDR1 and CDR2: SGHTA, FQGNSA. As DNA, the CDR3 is TGTGCCAGCAGCTTAGCCGCGGGGAGCTCCTACGAGCAGTACTTC. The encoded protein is CASSLAAGSSYEQYF.

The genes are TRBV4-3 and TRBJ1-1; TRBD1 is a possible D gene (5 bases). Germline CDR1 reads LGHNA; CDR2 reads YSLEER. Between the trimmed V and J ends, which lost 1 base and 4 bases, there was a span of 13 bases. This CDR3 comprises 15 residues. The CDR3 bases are TGCGCCAGCAGCCAAGCGGGTGCAGGGATCACTGAAGCTTTCTTT. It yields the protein CASSQAGAGITEAFF.

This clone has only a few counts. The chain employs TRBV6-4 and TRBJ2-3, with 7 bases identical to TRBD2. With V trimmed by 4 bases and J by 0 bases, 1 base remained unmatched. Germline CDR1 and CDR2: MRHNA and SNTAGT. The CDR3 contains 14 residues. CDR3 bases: TGTGCCAGCAGTGGGGAGGGGAGCACAGATACGCAGTATTTT. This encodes CASSGEGSTDTQYF.

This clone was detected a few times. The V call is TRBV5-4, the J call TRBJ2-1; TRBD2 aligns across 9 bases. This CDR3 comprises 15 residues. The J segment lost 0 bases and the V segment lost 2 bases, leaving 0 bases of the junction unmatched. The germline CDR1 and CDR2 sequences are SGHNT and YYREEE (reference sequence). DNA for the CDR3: TGTGCCAGCAGCTTTAGCGGGAGCTCCTACAATGAGCAGTTCTTC. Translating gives CASSFSGSSYNEQFF.

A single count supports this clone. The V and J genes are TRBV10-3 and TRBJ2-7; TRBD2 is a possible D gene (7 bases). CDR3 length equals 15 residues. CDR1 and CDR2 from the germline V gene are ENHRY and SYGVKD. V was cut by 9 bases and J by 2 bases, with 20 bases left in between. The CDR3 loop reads CAIGGGLAGTYEQYF. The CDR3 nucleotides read TGTGCCATTGGGGGGGGCCTGGCCGGTACCTACGAGCAGTACTTC.

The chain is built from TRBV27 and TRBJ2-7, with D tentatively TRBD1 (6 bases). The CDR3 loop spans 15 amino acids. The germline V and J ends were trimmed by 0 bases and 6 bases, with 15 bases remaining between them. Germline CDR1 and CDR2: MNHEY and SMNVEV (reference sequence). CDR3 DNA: TGTGCCAGCAGTTTATCCGGGACATACGGACCCGAGCAGTACTTC. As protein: CASSLSGTYGPEQYF.

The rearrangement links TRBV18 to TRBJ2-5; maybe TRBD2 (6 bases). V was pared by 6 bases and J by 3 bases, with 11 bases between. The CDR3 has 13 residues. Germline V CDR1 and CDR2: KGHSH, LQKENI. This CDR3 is CASSPGEEETQYF. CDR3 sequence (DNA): TGTGCCAGCTCCCCGGGGGAAGAAGAGACCCAGTACTTC.

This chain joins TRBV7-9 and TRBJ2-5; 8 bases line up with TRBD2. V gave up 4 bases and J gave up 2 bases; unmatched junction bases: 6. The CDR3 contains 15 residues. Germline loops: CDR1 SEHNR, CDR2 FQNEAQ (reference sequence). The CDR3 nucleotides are TGTGCCAGCAGCTCACCCGGGGGGGGTCAAGAGACCCAGTACTTC. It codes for CASSSPGGGQETQYF.

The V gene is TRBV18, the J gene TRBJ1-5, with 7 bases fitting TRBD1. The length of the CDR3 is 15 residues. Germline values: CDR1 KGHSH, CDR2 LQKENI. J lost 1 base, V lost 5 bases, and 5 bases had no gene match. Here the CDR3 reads CASSADRISNQPQHF. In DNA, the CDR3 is TGTGCCAGCTCAGCGGACAGGATCAGCAATCAGCCCCAGCATTTT. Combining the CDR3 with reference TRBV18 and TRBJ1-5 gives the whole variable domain NAGVMQNPRHLVRRRGQEARLRCSPMKGHSHVYWYRQLPEEGLKFMVYLQKENIIDESGMPKERFSAEFPKEGPSILRIQQVVRGDSAAYFCASSADRISNQPQHFGDGTRLSIL.

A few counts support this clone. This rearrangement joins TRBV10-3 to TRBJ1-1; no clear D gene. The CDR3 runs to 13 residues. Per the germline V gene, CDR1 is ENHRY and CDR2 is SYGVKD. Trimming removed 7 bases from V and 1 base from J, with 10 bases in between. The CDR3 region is CAINPAENTEAFF. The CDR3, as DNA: TGTGCCATCAATCCCGCAGAGAACACTGAAGCTTTCTTT.